This is a list of T cell receptor beta chains from one sample in a study of T cell responses to AZD1222 COVID-19 vaccine. Libraries were prepared by immunoSEQ multiplex PCR; TCRdb keeps only in-frame clonotypes and omits some of them. The repertoire consists of roughly 140,000 clones, with over 90% occurring once and the leading ten covering 1.5%. The starting material was peripheral blood, obtained 28 days after the second AZD1222 dose. The source is an adult who received the AZD1222 COVID-19 vaccine. Both conserved end residues are part of each CDR3. Fields, in order: V gene, D gene, J gene, clone size, CDR3 DNA, CDR3 protein. D genes are given only for firm matches. The listing skips clone size in some rows; elsewhere it reads once, few, many or a size class.

V gene: TRBV7-7
D gene: .
J gene: TRBJ1-1
clone size: .
CDR3 DNA: TGTGCCAGCAGCTTAGTCCAAAACACTGAAGCTTTCTTT
CDR3 protein: CASSLVQNTEAFF

V gene: TRBV7-9
D gene: .
J gene: TRBJ2-2
clone size: .
CDR3 DNA: TGTGCCAGCAGCGCCCAACCTCCGACAGGGAGGACCGGGGAGCTGTTTTTT
CDR3 protein: CASSAQPPTGRTGELFF

V gene: TRBV25-1
D gene: .
J gene: TRBJ1-3
clone size: .
CDR3 DNA: TGTGCCAGCAGTGCGTGGGGCTCTGGAAACACCATATATTTT
CDR3 protein: CASSAWGSGNTIYF

V gene: TRBV15
D gene: TRBD1
J gene: TRBJ1-5
clone size: .
CDR3 DNA: TGTGCCACCAGCAGCCAACAGGGGATCGGTCAGCCCCAGCATTTT
CDR3 protein: CATSSQQGIGQPQHF

V gene: TRBV7-9
D gene: .
J gene: TRBJ2-7
clone size: few
CDR3 DNA: TGTGCCAGCAGCACCTTACAGGGCCGGCAGTACTTC
CDR3 protein: CASSTLQGRQYF

V gene: TRBV7-9
D gene: TRBD1
J gene: TRBJ1-4
clone size: .
CDR3 DNA: TGTGCCAGCAGCTACGGGACAGGGAATGAAAAACTGTTTTTT
CDR3 protein: CASSYGTGNEKLFF

V gene: TRBV27
D gene: .
J gene: TRBJ1-1
clone size: .
CDR3 DNA: TGTGCCAGCAGTCCGACAGATCTATTGAACACTGAAGCTTTCTTT
CDR3 protein: CASSPTDLLNTEAFF

V gene: TRBV6-5
D gene: .
J gene: TRBJ1-1
clone size: once
CDR3 DNA: TGTGCCAGCAGGGGGGGAAGCCCCGGCACTGAAGCTTTCTTT
CDR3 protein: CASRGGSPGTEAFF

V gene: TRBV6-1
D gene: .
J gene: TRBJ1-1
clone size: once
CDR3 DNA: TGTGCCAGCAGTGACCCCGCAGGAAGTGGGCTCTCGGGACCTGAAGCTTTCTTT
CDR3 protein: CASSDPAGSGLSGPEAFF

V gene: TRBV4-1
D gene: TRBD1
J gene: TRBJ2-5
clone size: once
CDR3 DNA: TGCGCCAGCAGCCAAACGGACAGGGAAGGGGAGACCCAGTACTTC
CDR3 protein: CASSQTDREGETQYF

V gene: TRBV30
D gene: .
J gene: TRBJ1-2
clone size: .
CDR3 DNA: TGTGCCTGGAGTGTACGTCTTTTTCCGCCTGGGAGATTTGGCTATGGCTACACCTTC
CDR3 protein: CAWSVRLFPPGRFGYGYTF

V gene: TRBV11-2
D gene: TRBD1
J gene: TRBJ2-2
clone size: .
CDR3 DNA: TGTGCCAGCAGCTTAGTATTAGGGACAGGGGGAAAAACCGGGGAGCTGTTTTTT
CDR3 protein: CASSLVLGTGGKTGELFF

V gene: TRBV6-5
D gene: .
J gene: TRBJ2-2
clone size: .
CDR3 DNA: TGTGCCAGCAGTTACGTGGTGAAATACACCGGGGAGCTGTTTTTT
CDR3 protein: CASSYVVKYTGELFF

V gene: TRBV6-5
D gene: .
J gene: TRBJ1-4
clone size: .
CDR3 DNA: TGTGCCAGCAGAGGACTGAAGAATGAAAAACTGTTTTTT
CDR3 protein: CASRGLKNEKLFF

V gene: TRBV19
D gene: .
J gene: TRBJ1-2
clone size: once
CDR3 DNA: TGTGCCAGTAGTATAGGTCTGGGTCTGGACTATGGCTACACCTTC
CDR3 protein: CASSIGLGLDYGYTF

V gene: TRBV18
D gene: .
J gene: TRBJ1-4
clone size: .
CDR3 DNA: TGTGCCAGCTCACAGATGACAGGAACTAATGAAAAACTGTTTTTT
CDR3 protein: CASSQMTGTNEKLFF

V gene: TRBV6-5
D gene: .
J gene: TRBJ2-7
clone size: .
CDR3 DNA: TGTGCCAGCAGGACAGTCTACTCCTACGAGCAGTACTTC
CDR3 protein: CASRTVYSYEQYF

V gene: TRBV19
D gene: .
J gene: TRBJ1-1
clone size: .
CDR3 DNA: TGTGCCAGTAGGGAATGGGCGTCGAACACTGAAGCTTTCTTT
CDR3 protein: CASREWASNTEAFF

V gene: TRBV5-4
D gene: .
J gene: TRBJ2-3
clone size: .
CDR3 DNA: TGTGCCAGCAGCTTATTACGGGAGACCACAGATACGCAGTATTTT
CDR3 protein: CASSLLRETTDTQYF

V gene: TRBV19
D gene: TRBD2
J gene: TRBJ2-5
clone size: .
CDR3 DNA: TGTGCCAGTAGTATAGCTGGGGGGTGGGCTAGCGGGTCCCAAGAGACCCAGTACTTC
CDR3 protein: CASSIAGGWASGSQETQYF

V gene: TRBV7-8
D gene: TRBD1
J gene: TRBJ2-3
clone size: .
CDR3 DNA: TGTGCCAGCAGTGGGGACAGGGTGGTTCGCACAGATACGCAGTATTTT
CDR3 protein: CASSGDRVVRTDTQYF

V gene: TRBV6-5
D gene: .
J gene: TRBJ1-4
clone size: .
CDR3 DNA: TGTGCCAGCCAGACGGTTTATAATGAAAAACTGTTTTTT
CDR3 protein: CASQTVYNEKLFF

V gene: TRBV2
D gene: TRBD1
J gene: TRBJ2-7
clone size: .
CDR3 DNA: TGTGCCAGCAGAATGGGACAGGGTCAGTACGAGCAGTACTTC
CDR3 protein: CASRMGQGQYEQYF

V gene: TRBV2
D gene: TRBD1
J gene: TRBJ1-5
clone size: .
CDR3 DNA: TGTGCCAGCAGTGGAGGACAGGGGCGGAATCAGCCCCAGCATTTT
CDR3 protein: CASSGGQGRNQPQHF

V gene: TRBV19
D gene: TRBD1
J gene: TRBJ1-5
clone size: .
CDR3 DNA: TGTGCCAGTAAGCAGGGGGGCAATCAGCCCCAGCATTTT
CDR3 protein: CASKQGGNQPQHF

V gene: TRBV18
D gene: .
J gene: TRBJ1-5
clone size: .
CDR3 DNA: TGTGCCAGCTCACCACCCCCCGGGGGACCCAATCAGCCCCAGCATTTT
CDR3 protein: CASSPPPGGPNQPQHF

V gene: TRBV5-1
D gene: .
J gene: TRBJ1-4
clone size: .
CDR3 DNA: TGCGCCAGCAGCTTGGGCGGGACAACTAATGAAAAACTGTTTTTT
CDR3 protein: CASSLGGTTNEKLFF

V gene: TRBV28
D gene: .
J gene: TRBJ1-5
clone size: .
CDR3 DNA: TGTGCCAGCAGTTTAAGACAGAGCAATCAGCCCCAGCATTTT
CDR3 protein: CASSLRQSNQPQHF

V gene: TRBV6-1
D gene: TRBD1
J gene: TRBJ1-2
clone size: .
CDR3 DNA: TGTGCCAGCAGTGAAGCTGGGGACAGTCGAGGCTACACCTTC
CDR3 protein: CASSEAGDSRGYTF

V gene: TRBV15
D gene: TRBD1
J gene: TRBJ2-7
clone size: .
CDR3 DNA: TGTGCCACCCGAGACCCGGGACAGGGAACATCCGAGCAGTACTTC
CDR3 protein: CATRDPGQGTSEQYF

V gene: TRBV4-1
D gene: .
J gene: TRBJ1-2
clone size: .
CDR3 DNA: TGCGCCAGCAGCCAAGAGACAGCCTCTAACTATGGCTACACCTTC
CDR3 protein: CASSQETASNYGYTF

V gene: TRBV18
D gene: TRBD1
J gene: TRBJ1-6
clone size: .
CDR3 DNA: TGTGCCAGCTCAACACAGGGGGCGACTAATTCACCCCTCCACTTT
CDR3 protein: CASSTQGATNSPLHF

V gene: TRBV27
D gene: TRBD1
J gene: TRBJ1-5
clone size: .
CDR3 DNA: TGTGCCAGCAGTTTGGGACAGGGAAGGGAGCCCCAGCATTTT
CDR3 protein: CASSLGQGREPQHF